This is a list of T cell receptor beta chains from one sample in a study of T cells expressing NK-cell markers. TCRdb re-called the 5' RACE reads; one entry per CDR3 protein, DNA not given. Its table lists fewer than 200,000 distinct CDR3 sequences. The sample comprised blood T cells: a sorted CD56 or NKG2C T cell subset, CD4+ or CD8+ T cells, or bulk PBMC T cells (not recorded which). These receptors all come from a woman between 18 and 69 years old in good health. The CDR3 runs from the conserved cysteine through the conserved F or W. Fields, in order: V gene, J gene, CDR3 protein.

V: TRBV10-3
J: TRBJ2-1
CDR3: CAISSGTSGGAAYNEQFF

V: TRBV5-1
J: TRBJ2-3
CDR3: CASRKGSGDTQYF

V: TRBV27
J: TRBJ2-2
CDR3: CASSFGAGRLTGELFF

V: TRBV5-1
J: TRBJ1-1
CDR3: CASSLGVTGAGTEAFF

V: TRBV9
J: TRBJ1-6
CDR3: CASSKEQGRNNSPLHF

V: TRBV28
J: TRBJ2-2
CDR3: CASSLLGGGTGELFF

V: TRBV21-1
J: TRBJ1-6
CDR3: CASSVTGYNSPLHF

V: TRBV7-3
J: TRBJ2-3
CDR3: CASSLQGFLGTDTQYF

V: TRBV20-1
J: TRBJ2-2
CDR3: CSARRKTFNTGELFF

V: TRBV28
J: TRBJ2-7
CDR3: CATQTSGSYEQYF

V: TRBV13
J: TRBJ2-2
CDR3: CASSRETLNTGELFF

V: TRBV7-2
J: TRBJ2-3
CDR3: CASSPRTSGRIDTQYF

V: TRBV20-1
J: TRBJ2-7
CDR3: CSIDGPYEQYF

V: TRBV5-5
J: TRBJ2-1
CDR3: CASSLAGGDNEQFF

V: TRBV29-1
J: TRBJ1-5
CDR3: CSVAVTGGGNQPQHF

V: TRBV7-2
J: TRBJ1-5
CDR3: CASSPGAASYQPQHF

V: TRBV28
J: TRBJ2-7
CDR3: CASSAWTSGRGEQYF

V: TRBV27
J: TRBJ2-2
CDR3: CASSLVGGRGTGELFF

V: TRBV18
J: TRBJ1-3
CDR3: CASSETGDSGNTIYF

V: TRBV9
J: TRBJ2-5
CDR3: CASSVGTTSVETQYF

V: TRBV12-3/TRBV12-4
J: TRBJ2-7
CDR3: CASSLASHSSYEQYF

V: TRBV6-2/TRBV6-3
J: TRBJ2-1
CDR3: CASSYTPGGADEQFF

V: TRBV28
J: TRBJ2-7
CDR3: CASSLVRDEQYF

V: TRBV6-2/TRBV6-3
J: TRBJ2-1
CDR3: CASSRDRVEQFF

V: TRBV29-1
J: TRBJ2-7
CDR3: CSVVLRTSDDEQYF

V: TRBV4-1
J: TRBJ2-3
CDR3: CASSQAPSHTSGGADTQYF

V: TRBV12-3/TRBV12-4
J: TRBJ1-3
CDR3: CASSRPTALVSGNTIYF

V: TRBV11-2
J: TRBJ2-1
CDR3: CASSLGPGLQTEQFF

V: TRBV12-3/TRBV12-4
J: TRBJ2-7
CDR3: CASSLIAGGDNEQYF

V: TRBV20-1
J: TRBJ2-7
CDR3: CSAGTSGSYEQYF

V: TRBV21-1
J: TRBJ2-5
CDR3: CASSKNPGQGAEETQYF

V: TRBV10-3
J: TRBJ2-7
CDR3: CAISEMTGAYEQYF

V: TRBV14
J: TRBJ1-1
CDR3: CASSQGDRIAFF

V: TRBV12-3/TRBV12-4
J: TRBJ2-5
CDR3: CASIRAGQETQYF

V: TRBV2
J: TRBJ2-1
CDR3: CASSAGPYNEQFF

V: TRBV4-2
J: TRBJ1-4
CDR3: CASSQVSGTTNEKLFF